The 28 T cell receptor beta chains listed next were all sequenced from one sample in a study of T-cell memory formation after mild COVID-19. TCRdb ran MiXCR on the 5' RACE reads and lists one entry per CDR3 protein. The sample holds fewer than 350,000 distinct CDR3 sequences, about a sixth seen once. Sequencing was done on a sample of PBMCs or a T cell subset sorted from them (not recorded which). Receptors originate from a man younger than 35 who had mild COVID-19 (a few samples of this study predate the infection). Cell type and time point are not known.

This clonotype was seen only a few times. CDR3 amino acids: CSARDPTRAEKLFF. The CDR3 DNA sequence: TGCAGTGCTAGAGATCCTACTCGGGCGGAAAAACTGTTTTTT. The chain employs TRBV20-1 and TRBJ1-4; D is undetermined. This CDR3 region has 14 residues. V dropped 0 bases and J dropped 8 bases, with 13 bases sitting between them. Germline CDR1 is DFQATT and CDR2 is SNEGSKA (reference sequence).

This clonotype has just a few counts. This CDR3 is missing its conserved last phenylalanine or tryptophan, likely due to a read error. Because the CDR3's place on the DNA is in doubt, the DNA is left out and the CDR3 is given as listed by TCRdb. The chain recombines TRBV7-8 with TRBJ1-1. CDR1 and CDR2 (germline): SGHVS, FQNEAQ. The CDR3 has 12 amino acids, counting both end residues. The CDR3 reads CASSLAGGGPVL.

The chain has TRBV7-2 and TRBJ2-1, with 8 bases that match TRBD2. Unmatched junction bases numbered 8, after V lost 1 base and J lost 0 bases. Germline CDR1 and CDR2: SGHTA and FQGNSA. This CDR3 spans 18 amino acids. CDR3 sequence (DNA): TGTGCCAGCAGCTTAGAGTTGCTAGCGGGTCCCTCCTACAATGAGCAGTTCTTC. This gives the protein CASSLELLAGPSYNEQFF.

The sample holds a few counts of this clonotype. The J gene is TRBJ2-7, the V gene TRBV27, with TRBD1 identical over 8 bases. CDR1 and CDR2 from the germline V gene are MNHEY and SMNVEV (reference sequence). The trim removed 3 bases at V and 1 base at J, leaving 8 bases unmatched. This CDR3 contains 16 residues. The CDR3 DNA sequence: TGTGCCAGCAGTTTGCACAGGGGGGTAGGATCCTACGAGCAGTACTTC. Its translation is CASSLHRGVGSYEQYF.

This chain connects TRBV6-2 or TRBV6-3 to TRBJ1-6; D possibly corresponds to TRBD1 (6 bases). This CDR3 is 12 amino acids long. V lost 2 bases to trimming and J lost 18 bases, with 14 bases between them. Germline V lookup: CDR1 MNHEY, CDR2 SVGEGT. CDR3: CASSYGTGPTHF. The DNA of the CDR3 is TGTGCCAGCAGTTACGGAACAGGGCCAACCCACTTT.

V usage is TRBV7-3 and J usage is TRBJ2-1, with a weak D call TRBD1 (5 bases). Between the trimmed V and J ends, which lost 0 bases and 4 bases, there was a span of 10 bases. The CDR3 runs to 15 residues. Germline CDR1 reads SGHTA; CDR2 reads FQGTGA. CDR3 amino acids: CASSLTRAGYNEQFF. CDR3 nucleotide sequence: TGTGCCAGCAGCTTAACACGGGCAGGGTACAATGAGCAGTTCTTC.

This clonotype appeared a few times. V is TRBV15 and J is TRBJ1-2; D remains ambiguous. Per the germline V gene, CDR1 is LNHNV and CDR2 is YYDKDF (reference sequence). The CDR3 is 15 residues long. V was pared by 0 bases and J by 0 bases, with 8 bases between. The CDR3 spells CATSRDPRTNYGYTF. CDR3 DNA: TGTGCCACCAGCAGAGATCCGCGGACTAACTATGGCTACACCTTC.

The chain links TRBV6-6 to TRBJ2-7; tentative D call: TRBD2 (6 bases). V lost 6 bases and J lost 4, with 16 bases in between. Germline loops: CDR1 MNHNY, CDR2 SVGAGI (reference sequence). The CDR3 contains 14 residues. The CDR3: CASSFNQEGYEQYF. For the CDR3, the DNA is TGTGCCAGCAGCTTTAACCAGGAGGGGTACGAGCAGTACTTC.

This clonotype showed up just a few times. The chain has TRBV30 and TRBJ1-4; no clear D. Per the germline V gene, CDR1 is GTSNPN and CDR2 is SVGIG (reference sequence). The CDR3 length is 11 residues. The V end was cut by 0 bases, the J end by 9 bases, with 5 bases between. Here the CDR3 DNA reads TGTGCCTGGAGTGTTACCAAAAAACTGTTTTTT. It yields the protein CAWSVTKKLFF.

The rearrangement uses TRBV6-6 and TRBJ2-3; 7 positions agree with TRBD2. This CDR3 is built from 16 residues. V was clipped by 8 bases and J by 6 bases; unmatched bases: 17. The germline gives CDR1 MNHNY, CDR2 SVGAGI (reference sequence). CDR3: CASSPPGTPGRDTQYF. CDR3 nucleotide sequence: TGTGCCAGCTCCCCCCCAGGGACTCCCGGGAGGGATACGCAGTATTTT.

V is TRBV7-9 and J is TRBJ2-1; 11 nucleotides line up with TRBD2. The CDR3 length is 15 residues. Looked up from germline, CDR1 is SEHNR and CDR2 is FQNEAQ (reference sequence). Unmatched junction bases numbered 4, after V lost 1 base and J lost 8 bases. The CDR3 is CASSLDSGGAHEQFF. CDR3 DNA sequence: TGTGCCAGCAGCTTAGATAGCGGGGGGGCCCATGAGCAGTTCTTC.

This rearrangement joins TRBV4-3 to TRBJ2-5; a possible D gene is TRBD1 (7 bases). Trimming took off 3 bases at V and 7 bases at J, with 15 bases between the two ends. From germline, CDR1 is LGHNA and CDR2 YSLEER. The CDR3 consists of 14 residues. Here the CDR3 DNA reads TGCGCCAGCAGCCAGTCCAGGGGGGTCGGGACCCAGTACTTC. Translation gives CASSQSRGVGTQYF.

This clonotype came up a few times. The rearrangement joins TRBV7-2 to TRBJ1-1; 7 bases map to TRBD1. The CDR3 runs 14 residues. The V gene end was trimmed by 5 bases and the J gene end by 11 bases; junction bases not matched to a gene: 14. CDR1 and CDR2 from the germline V gene are SGHTA and FQGNSA. CDR3 nucleotides: TGTGCCAGCAGCCCAGGGGGGGCGGTCGTATTCGCTTTCTTT. This encodes CASSPGGAVVFAFF.

V gene TRBV5-6 combines with J gene TRBJ2-1; a possible D gene is TRBD2 (5 bases). Germline loops: CDR1 SGHDT, CDR2 YYEEEE. This CDR3 is 13 amino acids long. Trimming cost V 6 bases and J 3 bases, with 10 bases left between them. The CDR3 bases are TGTGCCAGCATGAGGGTCGACTACAATGAGCAGTTCTTC. Residues: CASMRVDYNEQFF.

Only a few counts were recorded for this clonotype. The rearrangement uses TRBV5-1 and TRBJ1-3; 9 bases map to TRBD1. Germline values: CDR1 SGHRS, CDR2 YFSETQ. Losses at the gene ends were 1 base for V and 5 bases for J; bases not matched to a gene: 4. The CDR3 is 15 residues long. The CDR3 DNA reads TGCGCCAGCAGCTTGCCCGACAGGGGGAGAAACACCATATATTTT. The encoded protein is CASSLPDRGRNTIYF.

V gene TRBV4-3 combines with J gene TRBJ1-2, with 8 nucleotides matching TRBD1. The germline CDR1 and CDR2 sequences are LGHNA and YSLEER. CDR3 length: 17 amino acids. Trimming at V came to 0 bases and at J to 3 bases, leaving 9 bases not matched to a gene. CDR3 region: CASSQDWPQGADYGYTF. The CDR3 nucleotides read TGCGCCAGCAGCCAAGACTGGCCGCAGGGGGCGGACTATGGCTACACCTTC.

As to this clonotype: This may arise from a read error, as a much more abundant clone is one base away. The V and J genes are TRBV14 and TRBJ1-1; D is perhaps TRBD1 (5 bases). The V end was cut by 4 bases, the J end by 7 bases, with 19 bases between. The CDR3 extends over 15 amino acids. Germline V gives CDR1 SGHDN, CDR2 FVKESK. DNA of the CDR3: TGTGCCAGCAGCCTAGGATGGGGCTTAGCCCGTGAAGCTTTCTTT. This encodes CASSLGWGLAREAFF. Filled out from reference TRBV14 and TRBJ1-1, the complete variable domain reads EAGVTQFPSHSVIEKGQTVTLRCDPISGHDNLYWYRRVMGKEIKFLLHFVKESKQDESGMPNNRFLAERTGGTYSTLKVQPAELEDSGVYFCASSLGWGLAREAFFGQGTRLTVV.

The chain uses TRBV7-3 and TRBJ2-1, with D tentatively TRBD1 (6 bases). With 4 bases removed from V and 3 bases from J, the gap between germline ends came to 16 bases. The V gene's germline CDR1 is SGHTA and CDR2 FQGTGA. CDR3 size: 16 residues. Written as DNA, the CDR3 is TGTGCCAGCAGCTCCCAGGGGCCAGGAGGCTACAATGAGCAGTTCTTC. Encoded protein: CASSSQGPGGYNEQFF.

The V and J genes are TRBV10-2 and TRBJ2-7; 8 bases match TRBD1. With 4 bases clipped from V and 4 bases from J, the junction kept 15 bases outside the gene matches. The CDR3 has 17 residues. Germline V gene lookup returns CDR1 WSHSY and CDR2 SAAADI. Here the CDR3 reads CASSALTGATRVYEQYF. DNA of the CDR3: TGCGCCAGCAGTGCCCTGACAGGGGCTACCCGAGTTTACGAGCAGTACTTC.

The V call is TRBV15, the J call TRBJ1-3; D might be TRBD1 (5 bases). Trimming took 1 base from V and 0 from J, leaving 7 bases between them. This CDR3 has 15 residues. Germline CDR1 and CDR2: LNHNV and YYDKDF (reference sequence). CDR3 nucleotide sequence: TGTGCCACCAGCAGAGGACAGCACTCTGGAAACACCATATATTTT. Translation: CATSRGQHSGNTIYF. Looking up the rest from reference TRBV15 and TRBJ1-3 gives the full variable domain: DAMVIQNPRYQVTQFGKPVTLSCSQTLNHNVMYWYQQKSSQAPKLLFHYYDKDFNNEADTPDNFQSRRPNTSFCFLDIRSPGLGDTAMYLCATSRGQHSGNTIYFGEGSWLTVV.

This clonotype was counted only a few times. CDR3 amino acids: CASLRGPAGGPQETQYF. CDR3 coding DNA: TGTGCCAGCCTCCGAGGGCCAGCGGGGGGTCCACAAGAGACCCAGTACTTC. The genes are TRBV7-9 and TRBJ2-5; 9 nucleotides agree with TRBD2. This CDR3 region has 17 residues. V gave up 8 bases and J gave up 2 bases; unmatched junction bases: 15. Germline-derived CDR1 and CDR2 are SEHNR and FQNEAQ (reference sequence).

V gene TRBV2 combines with J gene TRBJ1-2; possibly TRBD1 for D (5 bases). The ends were cut back, 4 bases at V and 3 bases at J, with 9 bases in the middle. There are 13 residues in the CDR3. Germline assignment: CDR1 SNHLY and CDR2 FYNNEI. The CDR3 here is CASSGGGDYGYTF. CDR3 nucleotide sequence: TGTGCCAGCAGTGGGGGGGGAGACTATGGCTACACCTTC.

The chain combines TRBV19 with TRBJ2-3; 11 bases are a match to TRBD2. The CDR3 covers 15 residues. The germline V gene has CDR1 LNHDA and CDR2 SQIVND (reference sequence). The CDR3 loop reads CATKVVAGGSDTQYF. The DNA of the CDR3 is TGTGCGACAAAAGTGGTAGCGGGAGGGTCCGATACGCAGTATTTT.

In its sample, this clonotype was seen a few times. This chain links TRBV2 with TRBJ2-7; possibly TRBD1 for D (5 bases). Trimming shortened V by 7 bases and J by 5 bases, and 12 bases separated the two germline ends. CDR3 length: 12 amino acids. Per germline, CDR1 SNHLY and CDR2 FYNNEI. The CDR3 loop reads CASNRYDNEQYF. The CDR3 DNA follows: TGTGCCAGCAACAGGTATGACAACGAGCAGTACTTC.

This clonotype was detected ten times or more. The chain has TRBV7-8 and TRBJ2-1, with no clear D. CDR3 length: 13 amino acids. Deletions cut 2 bases from V and 6 bases from J, with 8 bases between. The germline CDR1 and CDR2 sequences are SGHVS and FQNEAQ. As DNA, the CDR3 is TGTGCCAGCAGCTTAAAGGGAACCAATGAGCAGTTCTTC. It is translated as CASSLKGTNEQFF.

This sequence joins TRBV20-1 and TRBJ1-6; D unresolved. CDR1 and CDR2 from the germline V gene are DFQATT and SNEGSKA (reference sequence). V dropped 4 bases and J dropped 7 bases, with 11 bases sitting between them. The CDR3 contains 13 residues. CDR3 sequence: CSATEVGNSPLHF. In nucleotides, the CDR3 is TGCAGTGCTACGGAGGTCGGGAATTCACCCCTCCACTTT.

The chain employs TRBV12-3 or TRBV12-4 and TRBJ1-1; D gene ambiguous. V lost 6 bases and J 6 bases, leaving 17 bases between the germline ends. The CDR3 has 14 amino acids. The CDR3 loop reads CASSTGIPYAEAFF. The CDR3 region has the DNA TGTGCCAGCAGCACCGGGATTCCTTACGCTGAAGCTTTCTTT.

This clonotype came up many times. The chain employs TRBV11-2 and TRBJ2-3; TRBD2 is a possible D gene (7 bases). The ends were cut back, 8 bases at V and 2 bases at J, with 23 bases in the middle. Looked up from germline, CDR1 is SGHAT and CDR2 is FQNNGV. CDR3 length: 17 residues. The CDR3 DNA sequence: TGTGCCAGCGATACTACAAGGGGGGGGCGACCCACAGATACGCAGTATTTT. Protein sequence: CASDTTRGGRPTDTQYF.